These T cell receptor beta chains were read from a single sample in a study of blood T cell repertoires in COVID-19. This table comes from immunoSEQ multiplex PCR, and its TCRdb copy is limited to in-frame clones, with some not included. The table records around 52,000 clones, around 83% of them present only once. The sample consisted of peripheral blood. The source of these receptors is a human donor in a cohort sampled during active COVID-19. Each CDR3 is given with its conserved first and last residue. The D gene is left open where the match is weak. Part of the rows lack a size; the others show once, few, many or a class for expanded clones.

TGCGCCAGCAGCCCCGGGGGAGGGAACTACGAGCAGTACTTC,CASSPGGGNYEQYF,once,TRBJ2-7,TRBD2,TRBV5-1
TGCGCCAGCAGCCAACCGACTAGCGGGGGTTCCTACAATGAGCAGTTCTTC,CASSQPTSGGSYNEQFF,-,TRBJ2-1,TRBD2,TRBV4-1
TGTGCCACCAGTGATTTCTTTACGGTTGAGCAGTTCTTC,CATSDFFTVEQFF,-,TRBJ2-1,-,TRBV24-1
TGTGCCAGCAGCTTGGGACAGGGAACCGAGCAGTACTTC,CASSLGQGTEQYF,once,TRBJ2-7,TRBD1,TRBV5-6
TGTGCCACCATGTCGGCTAGCGGGGGGGCATTTGATACGCAGTATTTT,CATMSASGGAFDTQYF,-,TRBJ2-3,TRBD2,TRBV24-1
TGTGCCAGCAGCTCCGGGACAGGGGCCTTAACCTATGGCTACACCTTC,CASSSGTGALTYGYTF,-,TRBJ1-2,TRBD1,TRBV6-6
TGCGCCAGCAGCCACGTTAGAGAAAAACTGTTTTTT,CASSHVREKLFF,-,TRBJ1-4,-,TRBV4-1
TGTGCCACCAGTGTGCCGGGACAGGTTCATAATGAGCAGTTCTTC,CATSVPGQVHNEQFF,-,TRBJ2-1,TRBD1,TRBV24-1
TGCGCCAGCAGCGAGGGGGTAAGCAATTCACCCCTCCACTTT,CASSEGVSNSPLHF,-,TRBJ1-6,-,TRBV5-1
TGTGGCCTCCTCTCCTGTGTAGTAGCGACGCCTGAAGAGACCCAGTACTTC,CGLLSCVVATPEETQYF,-,TRBJ2-5,-,TRBV21-1
TGTGCCAGCAGCGTAGGGGGGACAGATTCTGAAAAACTGTTTTTT,CASSVGGTDSEKLFF,-,TRBJ1-4,TRBD1,TRBV9
TGTGCCAGCAGCGGGACAGGGGGCCTTACTGGGGCCAACGTCCTGACTTTC,CASSGTGGLTGANVLTF,-,TRBJ2-6,TRBD1,TRBV25-1
TGTGCCACCAAGGGACAGGGAGACACTGAAGCTTTCTTT,CATKGQGDTEAFF,-,TRBJ1-1,TRBD1,TRBV7-8
TGTGCCAGCAGCGCCCGCTCGGGACAAAGAAACACCATATATTTT,CASSARSGQRNTIYF,many,TRBJ1-3,-,TRBV6-6
TGTGCCAGCAGCTTAGTGTGGGGGCCCTCAGATACGCAGTATTTT,CASSLVWGPSDTQYF,-,TRBJ2-3,-,TRBV7-2
TGTGCCAGCAGCTTGGACAGACGAAACACCATATATTTT,CASSLDRRNTIYF,once,TRBJ1-3,-,TRBV5-4
TGTGCCAGCAGCGACCCCCTAGCGGGGAATCCCGTCAAGTACTTC,CASSDPLAGNPVKYF,-,TRBJ2-5,TRBD2,TRBV7-2
TGTGCCAGCAGAAGTAATCAGGGGGCTGCACCCCTCCACTTT,CASRSNQGAAPLHF,-,TRBJ1-6,TRBD1,TRBV7-8
TGTGCCAGCAGCTTAGAGGTACAGGTTAACTATGGCTACACCTTC,CASSLEVQVNYGYTF,-,TRBJ1-2,-,TRBV7-9
TGTGCCAGCAGCCAAGGTCGGCTAGCGGGGGTCTCCTACGAGCAGTACTTC,CASSQGRLAGVSYEQYF,-,TRBJ2-7,TRBD2,TRBV3-1/TRBV3-2
TGCAGCGCCGCCACAGGGGGCCAATATGGCTACACCTTC,CSAATGGQYGYTF,-,TRBJ1-2,TRBD1,TRBV29-1
TGTGCCATCAGCCCCGACAGGGGTGGGGGTGGGAGCAAAAACATTCAGTACTTC,CAISPDRGGGGSKNIQYF,-,TRBJ2-4,TRBD1,TRBV10-3
TGTGCCAGCAGCCAAGCGGGGGGTGTGACAGATACGCAGTATTTT,CASSQAGGVTDTQYF,-,TRBJ2-3,TRBD2,TRBV7-3
TGCGCCAGCAGCCAAGGTCGGGGGGATCCCTACGAGCAGTACTTC,CASSQGRGDPYEQYF,-,TRBJ2-7,TRBD2,TRBV4-1
TGTGCCACCAGCACCTCTAGCGGGGGTTACACAGATACGCAGTATTTT,CATSTSSGGYTDTQYF,-,TRBJ2-3,TRBD2,TRBV24-1
TGTGCCAGTGAACAGGGGTTGGGCTCTGGGGCCAACGTCCTGACTTTC,CASEQGLGSGANVLTF,-,TRBJ2-6,TRBD1,TRBV9
TGCGCCAGCACCCCTTTACGCCCTCCTGGGGCGCATGAGCAGTTCTTC,CASTPLRPPGAHEQFF,-,TRBJ2-1,-,TRBV10-1
TGTGCCAGCAGCCCCTCGGGGACTAGCGGGGATACAACCCAGTACTTC,CASSPSGTSGDTTQYF,-,TRBJ2-5,TRBD2,TRBV7-3
TGCAGCGTCACGCGGGGGGATGGCTACACCTTC,CSVTRGDGYTF,-,TRBJ1-2,-,TRBV29-1
TGCGCCAGCAGCCAAGATTGGACAGGGGGCGGTCAGCCCCAGCATTTT,CASSQDWTGGGQPQHF,-,TRBJ1-5,TRBD1,TRBV4-1
TGTGCCAGCAGCTTAAGACAGGGAAACGCCTACGAGCAGTACTTC,CASSLRQGNAYEQYF,-,TRBJ2-7,TRBD1,TRBV11-2
TGTGCCAGCACCCCGAATCTAAACTATGGCTACACCTTC,CASTPNLNYGYTF,-,TRBJ1-2,-,TRBV11-2
TGTGCCAGCAGTTCCGGGGGGGGAGCCAAAAACATTCAGTACTTC,CASSSGGGAKNIQYF,-,TRBJ2-4,TRBD2,TRBV5-4
TGTGCCAGCAGGCCTGGGACAGTTACCTACGAGCAGTACTTC,CASRPGTVTYEQYF,few,TRBJ2-7,TRBD1,TRBV7-8
TGTGCCAGCAGCCAAGAAGCAGGGCAAAGCACAGATACGCAGTATTTT,CASSQEAGQSTDTQYF,-,TRBJ2-3,-,TRBV4-2
TGCAGCGCCCGGCGCGGGTCGGGGGACACTGAAGCTTTCTTT,CSARRGSGDTEAFF,-,TRBJ1-1,-,TRBV29-1
TGTGCCAGTGCATGGACAGGGAAAGGAGAGACCCAGTACTTC,CASAWTGKGETQYF,-,TRBJ2-5,TRBD1,TRBV19
TGTGCTAGTGGTTTGGCCGGGGGGTTGACCCAGTACTTC,CASGLAGGLTQYF,-,TRBJ2-5,TRBD2,TRBV12-5
TGTGCCAGAAGCCAGGGGGTGCATTCCGAAAAACTGTTTTTT,CARSQGVHSEKLFF,-,TRBJ1-4,-,TRBV7-5
TGTGCCAGCAGCCTCCGGGACAGGGGGGTTCAGCCCCAGCATTTT,CASSLRDRGVQPQHF,-,TRBJ1-5,-,TRBV12-1
TGCAGCGTCGTTCGAGTTGCAACTAATGAAAAACTGTTTTTT,CSVVRVATNEKLFF,-,TRBJ1-4,-,TRBV29-1
TGTGCCAGCAGTAAACAACAGGGCGCAAATGAAAAACTGTTTTTT,CASSKQQGANEKLFF,-,TRBJ1-4,-,TRBV27
TGTGCCAGCAGTGAATATGGGGGCGAAGCTTTCTTT,CASSEYGGEAFF,-,TRBJ1-1,-,TRBV25-1
TGTGCCAGTAGTCCGGGACAGATACCTGAAGCTTTCTTT,CASSPGQIPEAFF,-,TRBJ1-1,TRBD1,TRBV19
TGTGCCAGTAGTCCGCAAGGGAGCGGGGGGGGCACAGATACGCAGTATTTT,CASSPQGSGGGTDTQYF,-,TRBJ2-3,TRBD2,TRBV19
TGTGCCTGGAGTTCGGACAGGGGACATGGCTACACCTTC,CAWSSDRGHGYTF,-,TRBJ1-2,TRBD1,TRBV30